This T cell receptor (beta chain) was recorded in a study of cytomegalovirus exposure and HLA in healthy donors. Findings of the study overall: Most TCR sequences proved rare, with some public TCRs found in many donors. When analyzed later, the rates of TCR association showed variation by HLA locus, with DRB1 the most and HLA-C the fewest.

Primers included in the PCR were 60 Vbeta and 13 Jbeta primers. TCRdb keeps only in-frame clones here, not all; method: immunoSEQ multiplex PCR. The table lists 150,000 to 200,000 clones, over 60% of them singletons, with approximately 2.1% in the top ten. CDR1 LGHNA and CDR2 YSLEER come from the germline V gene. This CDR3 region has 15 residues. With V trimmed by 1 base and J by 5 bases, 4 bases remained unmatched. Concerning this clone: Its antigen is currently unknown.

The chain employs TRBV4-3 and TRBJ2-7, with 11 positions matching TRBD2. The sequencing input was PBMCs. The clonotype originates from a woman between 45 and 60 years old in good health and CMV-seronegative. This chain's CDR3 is CASSQALAGGHEQYF. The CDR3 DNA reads TGCGCCAGCAGCCAAGCGCTAGCGGGGGGCCACGAGCAGTACTTC.